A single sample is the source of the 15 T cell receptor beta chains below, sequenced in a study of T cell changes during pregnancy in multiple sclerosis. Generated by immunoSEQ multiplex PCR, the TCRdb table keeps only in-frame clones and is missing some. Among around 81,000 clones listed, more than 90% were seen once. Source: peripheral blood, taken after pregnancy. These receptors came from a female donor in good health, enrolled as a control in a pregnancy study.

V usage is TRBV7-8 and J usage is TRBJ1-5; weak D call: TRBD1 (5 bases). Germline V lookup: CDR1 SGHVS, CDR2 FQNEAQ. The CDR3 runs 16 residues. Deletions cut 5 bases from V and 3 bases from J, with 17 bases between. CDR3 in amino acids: CASSLYGGGFNQPQHF. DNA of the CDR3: TGTGCCAGCAGCCTTTACGGGGGGGGATTCAATCAGCCCCAGCATTTT.

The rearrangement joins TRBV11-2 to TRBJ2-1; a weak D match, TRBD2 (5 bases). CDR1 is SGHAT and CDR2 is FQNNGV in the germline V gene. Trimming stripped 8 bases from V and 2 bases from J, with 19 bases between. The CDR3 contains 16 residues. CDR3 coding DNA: TGTGCCAGCCAACGGGATTGGGGTACGCCCTACAATGAGCAGTTCTTC. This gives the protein CASQRDWGTPYNEQFF.

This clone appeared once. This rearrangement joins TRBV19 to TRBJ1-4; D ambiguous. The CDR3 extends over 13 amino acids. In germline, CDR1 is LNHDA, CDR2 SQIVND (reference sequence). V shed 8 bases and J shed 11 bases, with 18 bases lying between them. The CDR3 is CASYSPEKYKLFF. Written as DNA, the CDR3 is TGTGCCAGTTACAGCCCGGAAAAGTATAAACTGTTTTTT.

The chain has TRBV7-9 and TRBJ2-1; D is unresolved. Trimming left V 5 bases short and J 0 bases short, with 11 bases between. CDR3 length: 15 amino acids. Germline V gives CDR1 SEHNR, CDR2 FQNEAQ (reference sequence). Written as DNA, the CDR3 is TGTGCCAGCAGCGCGGAGAGTAGCTCCTACAATGAGCAGTTCTTC. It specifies CASSAESSSYNEQFF.

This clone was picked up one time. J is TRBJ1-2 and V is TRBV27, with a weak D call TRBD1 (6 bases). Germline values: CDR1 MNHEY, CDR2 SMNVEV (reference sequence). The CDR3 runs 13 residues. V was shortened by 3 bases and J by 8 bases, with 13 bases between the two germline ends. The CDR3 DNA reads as TGTGCCAGCAGTTTCGGGGGGCGGAGGGGCTACACCTTC. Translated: CASSFGGRRGYTF.

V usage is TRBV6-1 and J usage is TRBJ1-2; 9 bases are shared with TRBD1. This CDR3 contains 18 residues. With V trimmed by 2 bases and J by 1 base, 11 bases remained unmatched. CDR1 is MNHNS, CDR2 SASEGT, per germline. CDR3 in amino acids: CASSELGTGQVINYGYTF. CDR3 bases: TGTGCCAGCAGTGAACTCGGGACAGGGCAGGTTATTAACTATGGCTACACCTTC.

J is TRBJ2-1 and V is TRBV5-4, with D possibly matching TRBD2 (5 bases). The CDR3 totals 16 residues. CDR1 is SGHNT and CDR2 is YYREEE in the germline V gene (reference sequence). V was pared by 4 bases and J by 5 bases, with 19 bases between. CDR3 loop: CASSSPGIYADNEQFF. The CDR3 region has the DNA TGTGCCAGCAGCAGCCCCGGGATATACGCGGACAATGAGCAGTTCTTC.

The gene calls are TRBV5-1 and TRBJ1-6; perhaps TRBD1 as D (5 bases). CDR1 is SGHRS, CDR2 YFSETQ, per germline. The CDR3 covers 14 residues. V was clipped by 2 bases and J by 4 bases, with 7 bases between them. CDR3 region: CASSLTGYNSPLHF. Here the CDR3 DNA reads TGCGCCAGCAGCTTAACAGGATATAATTCACCCCTCCACTTT.

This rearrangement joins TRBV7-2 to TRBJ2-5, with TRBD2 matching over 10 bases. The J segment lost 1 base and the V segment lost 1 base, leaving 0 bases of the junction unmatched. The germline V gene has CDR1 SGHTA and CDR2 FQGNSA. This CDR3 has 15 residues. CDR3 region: CASSLVAGGQETQYF. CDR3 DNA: TGTGCCAGCAGCTTAGTAGCGGGGGGCCAAGAGACCCAGTACTTC.

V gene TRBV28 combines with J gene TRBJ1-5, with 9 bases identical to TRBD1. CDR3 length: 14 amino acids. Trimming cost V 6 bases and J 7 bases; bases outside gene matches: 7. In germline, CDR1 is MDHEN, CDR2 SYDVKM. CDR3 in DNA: TGTGCCAGCAGCCGAACAGGGGGCGGCCAGCCCCAGCATTTT. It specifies CASSRTGGGQPQHF.

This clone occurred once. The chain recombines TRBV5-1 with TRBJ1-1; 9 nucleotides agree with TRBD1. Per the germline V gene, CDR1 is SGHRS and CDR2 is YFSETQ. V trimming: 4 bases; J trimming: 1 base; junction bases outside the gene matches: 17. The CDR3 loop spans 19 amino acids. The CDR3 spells CASSRLGVEGQGWNTEAFF. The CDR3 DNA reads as TGCGCCAGCAGCCGACTGGGAGTGGAGGGACAGGGATGGAACACTGAAGCTTTCTTT.

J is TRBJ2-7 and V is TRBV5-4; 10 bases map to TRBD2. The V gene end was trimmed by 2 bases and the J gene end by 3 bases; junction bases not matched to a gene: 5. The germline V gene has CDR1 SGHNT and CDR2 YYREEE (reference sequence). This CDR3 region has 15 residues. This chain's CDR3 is CASSLTRTSGYEQYF. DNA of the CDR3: TGTGCCAGCAGCTTAACAAGGACTAGCGGCTACGAGCAGTACTTC.

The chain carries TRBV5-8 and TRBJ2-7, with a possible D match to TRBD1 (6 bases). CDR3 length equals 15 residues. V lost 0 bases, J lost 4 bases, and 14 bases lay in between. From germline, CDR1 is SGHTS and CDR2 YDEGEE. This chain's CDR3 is CASSLEGQGPYEQYF. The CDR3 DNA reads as TGTGCCAGCAGCTTGGAGGGGCAGGGGCCATACGAGCAGTACTTC. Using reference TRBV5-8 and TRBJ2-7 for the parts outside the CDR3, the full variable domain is EAGVTQSPTHLIKTRGQQATLRCSPISGHTSVYWYQQALGLGLQFLLWYDEGEERNRGNFPPRFSGRQFPNYSSELNVNALELEDSALYLCASSLEGQGPYEQYFGPGTRLTVT.

In DNA form, the CDR3 reads TGTGCCAGCAGTTTGCAACTAGCGATTACAGATACGCAGTATTTT. This translates into CASSLQLAITDTQYF. This chain links TRBV27 with TRBJ2-3; 7 nucleotides match TRBD2. CDR3 length: 15 residues. Trimming took 3 bases from V and 3 from J; bases not matched to a gene: 6. Per the germline V gene, CDR1 is MNHEY and CDR2 is SMNVEV (reference sequence).

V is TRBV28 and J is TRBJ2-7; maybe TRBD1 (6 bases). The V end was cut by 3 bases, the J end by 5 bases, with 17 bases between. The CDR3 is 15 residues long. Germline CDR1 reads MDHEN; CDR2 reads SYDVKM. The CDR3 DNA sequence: TGTGCCAGCAGTTTCCTCAGGGGAAATCAACACGAGCAGTACTTC. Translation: CASSFLRGNQHEQYF. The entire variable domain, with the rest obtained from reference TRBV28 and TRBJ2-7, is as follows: DVKVTQSSRYLVKRTGEKVFLECVQDMDHENMFWYRQDPGLGLRLIYFSYDVKMKEKGDIPEGYSVSREKKERFSLILESASTNQTSMYLCASSFLRGNQHEQYFGPGTRLTVT.